The clone carrying this T cell receptor (beta chain) was detected only once. Its antigen is still unknown. PCR involved 60 Vbeta and 13 Jbeta primers. Original processing notes: Roughly 9.9 million shared chains were among the about 80 million unique TCR beta chains that a later analysis counted. Sequencing used immunoSEQ multiplex PCR; TCRdb keeps in-frame clones, though not all of them. Clone size and V and J calls were adopted from that table, with D and trimming inferred from the DNA. The sample has roughly 100,000 clones, under 85% seen once. This CDR3 is built from 13 residues. Trimming pared 3 bases from V and 5 bases from J, leaving 8 bases between. Germline-derived CDR1 and CDR2 are MGHRA and YSYEKL. This sample is part of a study of cytomegalovirus exposure and HLA in healthy donors. Looking at the study overall: Findings of an earlier analysis included 90 million to 120 million unique TCR beta sequences from some 180 million T cells. Study observations and caveats: In a later analysis, at a false discovery rate of 0.05, 16,951 TCR beta sequences were associated with HLA alleles. Being productive about 90% or about 30% of the time was typical of most TCR beta V segments in an earlier analysis.

The genes are TRBV4-1 and TRBJ1-5, with a tentative D call TRBD1 (5 bases). This clonotype was sampled from a man in his forties in good health and CMV-seronegative. Input material: PBMCs. CDR3 loop: CASSHSRDQPQHF. The DNA of the CDR3 is TGCGCCAGCAGCCACAGCAGGGATCAGCCCCAGCATTTT.